These 5 T cell receptor beta chains share one sample of origin, sequenced in a study of T-cell memory formation after mild COVID-19. TCRdb re-derived calls from the 5' RACE reads in MiXCR, one entry per CDR3 protein. The sample lists roughly 89,000 distinct CDR3 sequences, approximately 16% occurring once. The sample comprised PBMCs or a T cell subset sorted from them (not recorded which). The source of these receptors is a man aged 18 to 30 who had mild COVID-19 (a few samples of this study predate the infection). Cell type and time point are not known.

The chain joins TRBV29-1 to TRBJ2-6; weak D call: TRBD1 (5 bases). Germline V CDR1 and CDR2: SQVTM, ANQGSEA. The CDR3 runs to 18 residues. V was clipped by 4 bases and J by 4 bases, with 23 bases between them. The CDR3 DNA reads TGCAGCGTTGTGGGCCCCGAAGCAGGGTCATACGGGGCCAACGTCCTGACTTTC. Protein sequence: CSVVGPEAGSYGANVLTF.

The rearrangement uses TRBV20-1 and TRBJ1-1; 10 positions match TRBD1. The V and J ends lost 1 base and 2 bases, in that order; junction bases with no gene match: 7. This CDR3 has 16 amino acids. Germline CDR1 reads DFQATT; CDR2 reads SNEGSKA (reference sequence). As DNA, the CDR3 is TGCAGTGCTAGAGGACTGGACAGGGGGACAAACACTGAAGCTTTCTTT. This encodes CSARGLDRGTNTEAFF.

This clonotype was recorded a few times. The chain is built from TRBV7-9 and TRBJ2-7, with D unclear. The length of the CDR3 is 13 residues. Germline-derived CDR1 and CDR2 are SEHNR and FQNEAQ (reference sequence). Trimming removed 2 bases at V and 5 bases at J, with 10 bases between. The CDR3 DNA reads as TGTGCCAGCAGCTTATCTTCTGGAGACGAGCAGTACGTC. It encodes CASSLSSGDEQYV.

The table lists this clonotype with many counts. The chain uses TRBV27 and TRBJ1-5; TRBD1 agrees at 10 bases. CDR3 size: 16 residues. With V trimmed by 5 bases and J by 6 bases, 10 bases remained unmatched. Germline CDR1 reads MNHEY; CDR2 reads SMNVEV (reference sequence). The DNA of the CDR3 is TGTGCCAGCAGTCTTGGAGGGACAGGGGAGTTTCAGCCCCAGCATTTT. It is translated as CASSLGGTGEFQPQHF.

At least ten counts were recorded for this clonotype. The chain uses TRBV7-3 and TRBJ2-7; no clear D gene. Germline V gives CDR1 SGHTA, CDR2 FQGTGA. CDR3 length equals 14 residues. V was shortened by 0 bases and J by 0 bases, with 6 bases between the two germline ends. CDR3 region: CASSLTASSYEQYF. In DNA form, the CDR3 reads TGTGCCAGCAGCTTAACGGCCAGCTCCTACGAGCAGTACTTC.